The next 17 T cell receptor beta chains were all read from a single sample in a study (dated by TCRdb to about 2015). Library construction relied on multiplex PCR. The data were produced on an Ion Torrent PGM. In the approximately 21-patient analysis, TRBV12-4/TRBJ1-2 clonotypes were amplified using adaptor-ligated barcode primers. TCRdb reanalyzed the raw reads on its own, using fastp at Q25 for trimming and MiXCR for clone calling, and kept in-frame beta chains. Identical CDR3 proteins give one entry, which carries the most common genes and DNA. Here the sample has about 310 distinct CDR3 sequences; around 20% occur a single time. Jointly, the top ten make up roughly 50% of the sample. Cells that were CD4+CD25+CD127-/low were isolated as Tregs. Source material: Tregs sorted from blood. The origin of the receptors is a female donor with breast cancer.

This clonotype is judged large. The chain carries TRBV12-3 or TRBV12-4 and TRBJ1-2, with D possibly matching TRBD1 (5 bases). V was pared by 5 bases and J by 0 bases, with 13 bases between. The CDR3 is 15 residues long. CDR3 amino acids: CASSTGAFSNYGYTF. CDR3 coding DNA: TGTGCCAGCAGTACCGGGGCCTTTTCTAACTATGGCTACACCTTC.

This clonotype was observed once. With a much larger clone just one base away, this may be a read error. CDR3 residues: CASSLGTGEGYTF. CDR3 in DNA: TGTGCCAGCAGTCTCGGGACAGGGGAAGGCTACACCTTC. The chain links TRBV12-3 or TRBV12-4 to TRBJ1-2, with 10 bases lining up with TRBD1. The V gene end was trimmed by 5 bases and the J gene end by 8 bases; junction bases not matched to a gene: 5. This CDR3 contains 13 residues.

This clonotype was counted a single time. This chain connects TRBV12-3 or TRBV12-4 to TRBJ1-2; 10 positions match TRBD1. This CDR3 is built from 13 residues. V lost 6 bases and J lost 6; bases outside the gene matches: 4. CDR3 protein: CASSRGTGDGYTF. The CDR3 nucleotides are TGTGCCAGCAGCCGAGGGACAGGGGATGGCTACACCTTC.

The rearrangement uses TRBV12-3 or TRBV12-4 and TRBJ1-2, with D hard to call. The CDR3 has 12 residues. V lost 5 bases and J lost 0, with 4 bases in between. CDR3 coding DNA: TGTGCCAGCAGTACTCCTAACTATGGCTACACCTTC. This translates into CASSTPNYGYTF.

The J gene is TRBJ1-2, the V gene TRBV12-3 or TRBV12-4, with D possibly matching TRBD1 (6 bases). The CDR3 covers 13 residues. The V and J ends lost 5 bases and 5 bases respectively, with 12 bases between them. CDR3 nucleotide sequence: TGTGCCAGCAGTCCCCAGACAGGATATGGCTACACCTTC. It codes for CASSPQTGYGYTF.

This clonotype is large (0.1 to 1%) by share. J is TRBJ1-2 and V is TRBV12-3 or TRBV12-4; no firm D call. The CDR3 is 14 residues long. Trimming pared 3 bases from V and 4 bases from J, leaving 12 bases between. The CDR3 here is CASSFDIRGYGYTF. The CDR3 DNA reads TGTGCCAGCAGTTTTGACATACGGGGCTATGGCTACACCTTC.

This clonotype was observed many times. The CDR3 region is CASSPIGGTGPGYGYTF. CDR3 DNA: TGTGCCAGCAGTCCTATTGGAGGGACAGGGCCGGGCTATGGCTACACCTTC. The chain employs TRBV12-3 or TRBV12-4 and TRBJ1-2, with 9 nucleotides matching TRBD1. With V trimmed by 5 bases and J by 4 bases, 14 bases remained unmatched. This CDR3 has 17 amino acids.

In its sample, this clonotype ranks as large (0.1 to 1%). V and J are TRBV12-3 or TRBV12-4 and TRBJ1-2; 7 nucleotides align to TRBD1. CDR3 length: 15 amino acids. V lost 3 bases and J lost 4; bases outside the gene matches: 8. CDR3 coding DNA: TGTGCCAGCAGTTTCGGGACAGCTTTCACCTATGGCTACACCTTC. It specifies CASSFGTAFTYGYTF.

The rearrangement joins TRBV12-3 or TRBV12-4 to TRBJ1-2, with no clear D. V dropped 7 bases and J dropped 4 bases, with 19 bases sitting between them. The CDR3 has 15 residues. CDR3 in amino acids: CASKEEREGGYGYTF. DNA of the CDR3: TGTGCCAGCAAAGAGGAAAGAGAGGGAGGCTATGGCTACACCTTC.

The chain carries TRBV12-3 or TRBV12-4 and TRBJ1-2, with 9 nucleotides matching TRBD1. This CDR3 is built from 13 residues. V shed 5 bases, J shed 8 bases, and the junction held 6 bases outside the gene matches. DNA of the CDR3: TGTGCCAGCAGTCGGGGACAGGGCGGCGGCTACACCTTC. This translates into CASSRGQGGGYTF.

The gene calls are TRBV12-3 or TRBV12-4 and TRBJ1-2, with 8 nucleotides matching TRBD1. CDR3 length: 15 residues. The V segment lost 4 bases and the J segment 4 bases; nucleotides outside the gene matches: 8. The CDR3 loop is CASSSWGQAGYGYTF. The CDR3 region has the DNA TGTGCCAGCAGTTCGTGGGGACAGGCGGGCTATGGCTACACCTTC.

The chain uses TRBV12-3 or TRBV12-4 and TRBJ1-2; a possible D gene is TRBD1 (5 bases). V lost 6 bases, J lost 8 bases, and 22 bases lay in between. CDR3 size: 15 residues. CDR3 in DNA: TGTGCCAGCAGCCACACTCGGGACCGCTCACGGGGCTACACCTTC. Translated, it gives CASSHTRDRSRGYTF.

This clonotype was seen more than once but under ten times. The rearrangement joins TRBV12-3 or TRBV12-4 to TRBJ1-2; 9 bases are a match to TRBD1. There are 15 residues in the CDR3. The trim removed 4 bases at V and 5 bases at J, leaving 8 bases unmatched. CDR3 DNA sequence: TGTGCCAGCAGTTCGTGGGGACAGGGAATTTATGGCTACACCTTC. It is translated as CASSSWGQGIYGYTF.

The chain carries TRBV12-3 or TRBV12-4 and TRBJ1-2; 7 bases match TRBD1. The CDR3 covers 13 residues. The junction had 8 bases not matched to a gene; V was cut back by 4 bases and J by 9 bases. The CDR3 coding sequence is TGTGCCAGCAGTTCGACAGGGAAGGGTCGCTACACCTTC. This gives the protein CASSSTGKGRYTF.

This clonotype was seen ten or more times. The chain carries TRBV12-3 or TRBV12-4 and TRBJ1-2; 9 bases align to TRBD1. Trimming cost V 6 bases and J 6 bases; bases outside gene matches: 2. The CDR3 sequence is 12 residues long. The CDR3 spells CASSRTGDGYTF. Written as DNA, the CDR3 is TGTGCCAGCAGCCGGACAGGGGATGGCTACACCTTC.

The chain couples TRBV12-3 or TRBV12-4 to TRBJ1-2; D is uncertain. CDR3 length: 11 residues. V lost 1 base and J 8 bases, leaving 5 bases between the germline ends. The CDR3 DNA is TGTGCCAGCAGTTTAGGGGAAGGCTACACCTTC. Amino acids: CASSLGEGYTF.

This clonotype was found many times. The chain recombines TRBV12-3 or TRBV12-4 with TRBJ1-2; TRBD1 matches 9 bases. The CDR3 extends over 17 amino acids. Trimming at V came to 5 bases and at J to 4 bases, leaving 14 bases not matched to a gene. The DNA of the CDR3 is TGTGCCAGCAGTCCTATTGGAGGGACAGGGAGCTCCTATGGCTACACCTTC. Translated: CASSPIGGTGSSYGYTF.